This note documents a single TCR beta chain sequence. Its antigen is not identified. Repertoires were generated with immunoSEQ multiplex PCR, while TCRdb's copy carries only in-frame clones and drops some. The sample consists of around 130,000 clones, more than 70% of them appearing once. The data belong to a study of T cell responses to AZD1222 COVID-19 vaccine. At the level of the study: Pooling covered second doses at about 4 or about 12 weeks.

Germline CDR1 and CDR2: SGHTA and FQGNSA. CDR3 size: 14 residues. The V gene lost 4 bases and the J gene lost 0 bases, with 9 bases spanning the gap. Study-level findings and limits: Most donors were white British, females outnumbered males, and clonal diversity was possibly underestimated. A rise in Spike-specific TCR breadth and depth followed two AZD1222 doses. Only five to seven individuals given AZD1222 were seropositive at baseline.

The chain links TRBV7-2 to TRBJ2-5, with D possibly TRBD2 on 5 matching bases. This TCR was sampled from an adult in good health. The material sequenced was peripheral blood, taken on day 0 of AZD1222 vaccination. The CDR3 region is CASSSSGNQETQYF. The CDR3 DNA is TGTGCCAGCAGCTCTTCGGGGAACCAAGAGACCCAGTACTTC.